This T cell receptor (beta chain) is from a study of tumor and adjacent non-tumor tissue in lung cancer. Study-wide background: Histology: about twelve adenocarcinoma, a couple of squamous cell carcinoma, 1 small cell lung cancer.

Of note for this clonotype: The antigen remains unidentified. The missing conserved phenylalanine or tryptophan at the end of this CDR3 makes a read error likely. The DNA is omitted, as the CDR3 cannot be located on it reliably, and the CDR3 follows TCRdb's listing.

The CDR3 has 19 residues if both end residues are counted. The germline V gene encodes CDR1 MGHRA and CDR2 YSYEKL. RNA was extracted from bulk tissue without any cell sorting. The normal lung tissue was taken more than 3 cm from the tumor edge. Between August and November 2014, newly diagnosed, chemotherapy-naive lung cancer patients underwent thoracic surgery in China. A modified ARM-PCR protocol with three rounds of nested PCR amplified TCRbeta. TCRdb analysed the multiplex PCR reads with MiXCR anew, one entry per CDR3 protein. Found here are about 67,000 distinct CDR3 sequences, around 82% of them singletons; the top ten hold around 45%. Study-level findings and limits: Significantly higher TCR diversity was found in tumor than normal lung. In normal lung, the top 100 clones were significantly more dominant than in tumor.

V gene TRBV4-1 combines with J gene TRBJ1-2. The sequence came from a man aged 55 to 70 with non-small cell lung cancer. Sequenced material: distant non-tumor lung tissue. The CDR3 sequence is CASSQDVSNIVSANYGYTL.